This entry is about one TCR beta chain. Its specificity is unknown. TCRdb's table, derived via immunoSEQ multiplex PCR, lists solely in-frame clones and lacks some. Counted here are about 58,000 clones, 88% occurring once; the ten biggest clones make up about 0.73%. This sample is drawn from a study of OX40 agonist ivuxolimab in advanced cancers. There are 15 residues in the CDR3. Unmatched junction bases numbered 7, after V lost 4 bases and J lost 0 bases. Germline V gives CDR1 SGHDT, CDR2 YYEEEE. Findings and caveats of the study: Compared with others, partial responders at 0.1-3.0 mg/kg displayed clonal expansion among the lowest. In general, CD8+ T cells held more expanded clones than CD4+ did, on average. Clonal expansion by week 6 occurred in CD4+ and CD8+ blood T cells (at 0.1 to 3.0 mg/kg).

This rearrangement joins TRBV5-6 to TRBJ2-7; 7 positions match TRBD2. The input for sequencing was CD4+ or CD8+ T cells sorted from blood, taken in a trial of the OX40 agonist ivuxolimab. The sequence was collected from an adult with an advanced solid tumor such as melanoma, head and neck, liver or kidney cancer. DNA for the CDR3: TGTGCCAGCAGCCCCCACGGGGGGAGCTCCTACGAGCAGTACTTC. Protein: CASSPHGGSSYEQYF.